These T cell receptor beta chains were read from a single sample in a study of cytomegalovirus exposure and HLA in healthy donors. TCRdb's table, derived via immunoSEQ multiplex PCR, lists solely in-frame clones and lacks some. The sample carries about 150,000 clones, about three fifths recorded once. The sequencing input was PBMCs. The receptor source for this set is a woman aged 55-70 years in good health and CMV-seropositive. The CDR3 runs from the conserved cysteine through the conserved F or W. A D gene is named only where the DNA matches it firmly. Clone size appears in some rows only: once, few, many, or a class for an expanded clone.

TRBV13	TRBD1	TRBJ1-2	-	TGTGCCAGCAGCCCCCAGGGACAGGGCCTATATGGCTACACCTTC	CASSPQGQGLYGYTF
TRBV13	TRBD1	TRBJ1-2	-	TGTGCCAGCAGCTTAAGGGCAGGGGGCTACTATGGCTACACCTTC	CASSLRAGGYYGYTF
TRBV15	TRBD2	TRBJ2-2	few	TGTGCCACCAGCAGAACCGGGACTAGCGTCGGGGAGCTGTTTTTT	CATSRTGTSVGELFF
TRBV14	-	TRBJ2-7	-	TGTGCCAGCAGCCAAGAAAACAGTTATTACGAGCAGTACTTC	CASSQENSYYEQYF
TRBV5-1	-	TRBJ1-1	-	TGCGCCAGCAGCTTGAGGACAGTTAACACTGAAGCTTTCTTT	CASSLRTVNTEAFF
TRBV5-1	TRBD1	TRBJ2-5	-	TGCGCCAGCTGTCTCGGACAGGGGGTACAAGAGACCCAGTACTTC	CASCLGQGVQETQYF
TRBV7-2	TRBD2	TRBJ2-5	-	TGTGCCAGCAGCTTAAGGACTAGCGGGAAGAAGACCCAGTACTTC	CASSLRTSGKKTQYF
TRBV19	TRBD1	TRBJ1-5	-	TGTGCCAGTAGTACCTGGGACAGGTCTCGCAATCAGCCCCAGCATTTT	CASSTWDRSRNQPQHF
TRBV21-1	-	TRBJ2-2	-	TGTGCCAGCAGCAGAGGGACAGCGAACACCGGGGAGCTGTTTTTT	CASSRGTANTGELFF
TRBV6-4	TRBD1	TRBJ2-1	-	TGTGCCAGCAGTTCCACAGGGGGTACCTACAATGAGCAGTTCTTC	CASSSTGGTYNEQFF
TRBV6-5	TRBD1	TRBJ2-7	-	TGTGCCAGCAGTTACGGCGGGACAGGGGACTACGAGCAGTACTTC	CASSYGGTGDYEQYF
TRBV7-2	TRBD1	TRBJ2-7	few	TGTGCCAGCAGCCCAACCTGGGACAGGGGTTACGAGCAGTACTTC	CASSPTWDRGYEQYF
TRBV10-3	TRBD1	TRBJ1-5	-	TGTGCCATCAGCGACAGGGGGTTCGGCAATCAGCCCCAGCATTTT	CAISDRGFGNQPQHF
TRBV28	TRBD1	TRBJ2-7	few	TGTGCCAGCAGTCAGGACAGGGATAAGCAGTACTTC	CASSQDRDKQYF
TRBV4-3	-	TRBJ2-7	-	TGCGCCAGCAGCCAAGAGGCAGGGGACTACGAGCAGTACTTC	CASSQEAGDYEQYF
TRBV2	TRBD1	TRBJ2-3	once	TGTGCCAGCAGATCTACAGGGGGCACAGATACGCAGTATTTT	CASRSTGGTDTQYF
TRBV5-1	-	TRBJ2-2	-	TGCGCCAGCAGCTTAGGAGCGGCGGGGACCGGGGAGCTGTTTTTT	CASSLGAAGTGELFF
TRBV5-1	-	TRBJ1-2	-	TGCGCCAGCAGCTCCCACATGGGGGGGAGCCCCTGGTCTGGCTACACCTTC	CASSSHMGGSPWSGYTF
TRBV6-1	TRBD1	TRBJ1-4	few	TGTGCCAGCAGTGAGGGACAGGGGGTTGGAAAACTGTTTTTT	CASSEGQGVGKLFF
TRBV2	TRBD2	TRBJ2-1	-	TGTGCCAGCAGTCTACTAGCGGGAGTTGGCATCAATGAGCAGTTCTTC	CASSLLAGVGINEQFF
TRBV28	-	TRBJ1-2	-	TGTGCCAGCAGCTTAACTTCTAACTATGGCTACACCTTC	CASSLTSNYGYTF
TRBV11-2	TRBD2	TRBJ2-7	-	TGTGCCAGCAGCTTGGGACTAGCTTCCTACGAGCAGTACTTC	CASSLGLASYEQYF
TRBV27	TRBD2	TRBJ2-3	-	TGTGCCAGCAGGGGCAGCGGGAGGGCCTTAGATACGCAGTATTTT	CASRGSGRALDTQYF
TRBV7-2	TRBD2	TRBJ2-7	-	TGTGCCAGCAGCTTAGCTTACAGGCTTACTAGCGGGAGGCTCGGCGACGAGCAGTACTTC	CASSLAYRLTSGRLGDEQYF
TRBV5-1	-	TRBJ1-3	-	TGCGCCAGCAGCTCGGGGTTGTCGCCTCGGCAGCCCTCTGGAAACACCATATATTTT	CASSSGLSPRQPSGNTIYF
TRBV4-1	-	TRBJ2-3	-	TGCGCCAGCAGCCCCTTTGGCGCGGCAGATACGCAGTATTTT	CASSPFGAADTQYF
TRBV30	TRBD1	TRBJ2-3	-	TGTGCCTGGAGTGGCGGACAGGGAACAGATACGCAGTATTTT	CAWSGGQGTDTQYF
TRBV6-5	-	TRBJ2-1	once	TGTGCCAGCAGTTTAGGGGGAGGGCCTTACAATGAGCAGTTCTTC	CASSLGGGPYNEQFF
TRBV7-2	TRBD2	TRBJ2-2	-	TGTGCCAGCAGCTTAGGTAGACTAGCGGACCCGAACACCGGGGAGCTGTTTTTT	CASSLGRLADPNTGELFF
TRBV7-2	TRBD2	TRBJ2-7	-	TGTGCCAGCAGCTTTACTAGCGCCTACGAGCAGTACTTC	CASSFTSAYEQYF
TRBV27	TRBD2	TRBJ2-1	-	TGTGCCAGCAGGGGGGGGACTAGCGCCTACAATGAGCAGTTCTTC	CASRGGTSAYNEQFF
TRBV7-9	-	TRBJ2-5	-	TGTGCCAGCAGCGAGGGCGCCGGGACCCAGTACTTC	CASSEGAGTQYF
TRBV29-1	TRBD2	TRBJ2-1	few	TGCAGCGCCCCCTCGGGGTTACTAGCGGGAGCGATAAATGAGCAGTTCTTC	CSAPSGLLAGAINEQFF